This section outlines one TCR beta chain sequence together with its context. Its antigen remains unidentified. Primers: 60 Vbeta forward and 13 Jbeta reverse. The data were produced by immunoSEQ multiplex PCR, yet TCRdb's version contains in-frame clones alone and is incomplete. The table has over 120,000 clones, about 84% seen once; the top ten hold about 2.2%. This CDR3 is 14 amino acids long. V lost 6 bases to trimming and J lost 3 bases; unmatched junction nucleotides: 8. Looked up from germline, CDR1 is MNHEY and CDR2 is SMNVEV (reference sequence). This sample stems from a study of cytomegalovirus exposure and HLA in healthy donors. Study-level findings and limits: HLA alleles showed associations with around 15,000 TCR beta sequences in a later analysis, at a 0.05 false discovery rate.

The origin of this receptor is a woman aged 18-29 years in good health and CMV-seropositive. Material for sequencing was PBMCs. The V call is TRBV27, the J call TRBJ2-7; the match to TRBD2 covers 7 bases. CDR3 sequence: CASRGGVSSYEQYF. CDR3 DNA: TGTGCCAGCAGGGGAGGGGTCTCTAGCTACGAGCAGTACTTC.